In this sample, the clone carrying this T cell receptor beta chain turned up a few times. Its antigen is still unknown. Trimming at V came to 4 bases and at J to 2 bases, leaving 11 bases not matched to a gene. This CDR3 has 16 residues. Germline-derived CDR1 and CDR2 are SGHNT and YYREEE (reference sequence). The entry originates in a study of cytomegalovirus exposure and HLA in healthy donors. Study results and caveats: A missense variant in DCLRE1C was later tied to TCR beta V- and J-gene trimming. Versus the approximately 720-donor mean, an Asian-associated ancestry cluster reportedly showed fewer N-insertions in a later analysis. Some TCR beta chains (roughly 160 of them) were listed as cytomegalovirus-associated.

Amplification used 60 Vbeta primers and 13 Jbeta primers. Measured with immunoSEQ multiplex PCR; TCRdb has only the in-frame clones, and not every one. The sample shows 130,000 to 150,000 clones, under 85% of them seen only once. Those who donated were healthy bone marrow donors. This TCR was sampled from a man aged 18 to 30 in good health and CMV-seronegative. What was sequenced was PBMCs. The gene calls are TRBV5-4 and TRBJ1-2; 7 bases fit TRBD1. CDR3 DNA: TGTGCCAGCAGCCGCCGAGCCGAGACAGGGAACTATGGCTACACCTTC. Its translation: CASSRRAETGNYGYTF.